This paragraph reports one T cell receptor (beta chain). Its antigen is currently unknown. This sample was taken from a study of cytotoxic CD8 clonotypes in ibrutinib-treated CLL. Study overall: After a median about eleven months on treatment (6 to 36), response samples were drawn. The average sample held roughly 250,000 productive templates and 94,082 productive rearrangements.

Study-wide points: Public clonotypes, an uncommon group, contracted or remained stable on treatment. Ibrutinib response saw clonality rise, and progression saw it return toward baseline.

From germline, CDR1 is SGHAT and CDR2 FQNNGV. Unmatched junction bases numbered 14, after V lost 1 base and J lost 1 base. There are 19 residues in the CDR3. Sequencing used immunoSEQ multiplex PCR; TCRdb keeps in-frame clones, though not all of them. The sample consists of 26,000 or so clones, 55% to 65% of them appearing once. This specimen was PBMCs, taken before ibrutinib treatment. The receptor was derived from a human donor with chronic lymphocytic leukemia. The rearrangement links TRBV11-2 to TRBJ1-2, with 8 positions matching TRBD1. CDR3 in DNA: TGTGCCAGCAGCTTAGTTGTCTATCCCGGGACAGGCCGTAACTATGGCTACACCTTC. It translates to CASSLVVYPGTGRNYGYTF.